This TCR beta chain came from a study of T cell responses to AZD1222 COVID-19 vaccine. Study results and limitations: Females outnumbered males among donors, who were mostly white British; clonal diversity was possibly underestimated. No repertoire was sampled before or during the peak T cell response, only after it. Reports indicate that nearly half of spike-specific TCRs are directed at unmutated variant regions.

As concerns this clone: Its antigen is not identified.

Trimming removed 2 bases from V and 6 bases from J, with 13 bases in between. Germline V gene data show CDR1 as MNHNS and CDR2 as SASEGT. The CDR3 totals 14 residues. Some clones are missing from TCRdb's copy, which holds only in-frame ones; the method was immunoSEQ multiplex PCR. The sample holds 150,000 to 200,000 clones; 80% to 90% are singletons and the top ten take approximately 10%. The TCR originated in an adult who received the AZD1222 COVID-19 vaccine. The chain has TRBV6-1 and TRBJ1-1; D unclear. Sequences were derived from peripheral blood, sampled 28 days after the second AZD1222 dose. For the CDR3, the DNA is TGTGCCAGCAGTGAACGAGACGGCCTTGCTGAAGCTTTCTTT. Translated, it gives CASSERDGLAEAFF.